This entry lists 13 T cell receptor beta chains sequenced from one sample in a study of patients and donors after allogeneic stem cell transplantation. A single record per CDR3 protein comes from TCRdb applying MiXCR to the RT-PCR reads. Altogether some 20,000 distinct CDR3 sequences are present, roughly 30% being singletons, with the ten largest covering 48%. The material sequenced was blood, either unsorted or a sorted T cell fraction (not recorded which). Source of these receptors: a human donor who was either an allogeneic HSCT recipient or a stem cell or donor lymphocyte infusion donor (not recorded which). It is not recorded whose cells these are; they may come from a transplant donor.

The chain uses TRBV6-6 and TRBJ1-1, with 10 bases fitting TRBD1. Germline CDR1 MNHNY, CDR2 SVGAGI (reference sequence). CDR3 length: 16 amino acids. The V and J ends lost 0 bases and 1 base, in that order; junction bases with no gene match: 2. The CDR3 DNA is TGTGCCAGCAGTTACTCGGGACAGGGGCCGAACACTGAAGCTTTCTTT. It encodes CASSYSGQGPNTEAFF.

This rearrangement joins TRBV28 to TRBJ1-1; D call uncertain. With 7 bases removed from V and 6 bases from J, the gap between germline ends came to 12 bases. Germline V gene data show CDR1 as MDHEN and CDR2 as SYDVKM. The CDR3 has 12 amino acids. CDR3 protein: CASTSWMPEAFF. CDR3 DNA: TGTGCCAGCACTTCCTGGATGCCTGAAGCTTTCTTT. Looking up the rest from reference TRBV28 and TRBJ1-1 gives the full variable domain: DVKVTQSSRYLVKRTGEKVFLECVQDMDHENMFWYRQDPGLGLRLIYFSYDVKMKEKGDIPEGYSVSREKKERFSLILESASTNQTSMYLCASTSWMPEAFFGQGTRLTVV.

This chain joins TRBV6-5 and TRBJ1-2; the match to TRBD1 covers 7 bases. Losses at the gene ends were 5 bases for V and 5 bases for J; bases not matched to a gene: 17. The CDR3 runs 17 residues. The germline V gene encodes CDR1 MNHEY and CDR2 SVGAGI. CDR3 coding DNA: TGTGCCAGCAGTCCTCTATCCCGGGACAGCGTGTTATATGGCTACACCTTC. It encodes CASSPLSRDSVLYGYTF.

The chain joins TRBV7-2 to TRBJ2-5; weak D call: TRBD2 (6 bases). Looked up from germline, CDR1 is SGHTA and CDR2 is FQGNSA. The CDR3 contains 15 residues. V lost 1 base, J lost 7 bases, and 16 bases lay in between. This CDR3 is CASSLGFGGRRTQYF. CDR3 bases: TGTGCCAGCAGCTTAGGGTTCGGGGGTCGCCGGACCCAGTACTTC.

This clonotype was recorded many times. The chain recombines TRBV20-1 with TRBJ1-5; D gene uncertain. Germline CDR1 and CDR2: DFQATT and SNEGSKA (reference sequence). This CDR3 contains 12 residues. The V end lost 1 base, the J end lost 2 bases, and 3 bases lay between the germline ends. The CDR3 spells CSARGGNQPQHF. CDR3 coding DNA: TGCAGTGCTAGAGGGGGCAATCAGCCCCAGCATTTT.

The rearrangement uses TRBV3-1 and TRBJ1-5, with D unresolved. The V gene lost 3 bases and the J gene lost 2 bases, with 8 bases spanning the gap. Per germline, CDR1 LGHDT and CDR2 YNNKEL (reference sequence). This CDR3 contains 14 residues. In nucleotides, the CDR3 is TGTGCCAGCAGCCAGTCAACTGGCAATCAGCCCCAGCATTTT. This translates into CASSQSTGNQPQHF.

The rearrangement joins TRBV3-1 to TRBJ1-1, with 7 nucleotides matching TRBD1. This CDR3 comprises 15 residues. The J segment lost 4 bases and the V segment lost 0 bases, leaving 5 bases of the junction unmatched. Per the germline V gene, CDR1 is LGHDT and CDR2 is YNNKEL (reference sequence). As DNA, the CDR3 is TGTGCCAGCAGCCAAGAGACAGGGAGGGCCACTGAAGCTTTCTTT. Translation: CASSQETGRATEAFF.

This chain joins TRBV7-9 and TRBJ1-5; D ambiguous. Trimming cost V 6 bases and J 3 bases, with 6 bases left between them. The CDR3 consists of 12 residues. Germline V CDR1 and CDR2: SEHNR, FQNEAQ (reference sequence). The CDR3 DNA sequence: TGTGCCAGCAGTTCCTTCAATCAGCCCCAGCATTTT. It translates to CASSSFNQPQHF. Full variable domain (missing parts from reference TRBV7-9 and TRBJ1-5): DTGVSQNPRHKITKRGQNVTFRCDPISEHNRLYWYRQTLGQGPEFLTYFQNEAQLEKSRLLSDRFSAERPKGSFSTLEIQRTEQGDSAMYLCASSSFNQPQHFGDGTRLSIL.

This rearrangement joins TRBV12-3 or TRBV12-4 to TRBJ1-1; D is possibly TRBD1 (6 bases). V lost 5 bases to trimming and J lost 5 bases, with 15 bases between them. The CDR3 sequence is 14 residues long. The CDR3 here is CASSLRRGGTEAFF. The CDR3 nucleotides are TGTGCCAGCAGTCTACGCAGGGGCGGGACTGAAGCTTTCTTT.

This clonotype has at least ten counts. The chain combines TRBV7-6 with TRBJ2-1; TRBD2 matches 11 bases. The germline CDR1 and CDR2 sequences are SGHVS and FNYEAQ. The V and J ends lost 4 bases and 3 bases, in that order; junction bases with no gene match: 2. The length of the CDR3 is 15 residues. The CDR3 region is CASSSTSGGYNEQFF. In DNA form, the CDR3 reads TGTGCCAGCAGCTCCACTAGCGGGGGCTACAATGAGCAGTTCTTC.

The V and J genes are TRBV5-1 and TRBJ2-2, with 7 bases aligning to TRBD2. Germline V CDR1 and CDR2: SGHRS, YFSETQ. The J segment lost 5 bases and the V segment lost 2 bases, leaving 3 bases of the junction unmatched. CDR3 length equals 14 residues. The CDR3 region is CASSFLAVTGELFF. CDR3 DNA: TGCGCCAGCAGCTTCCTAGCGGTTACCGGGGAGCTGTTTTTT. Full variable domain (rest looked up from reference TRBV5-1 and TRBJ2-2): KAGVTQTPRYLIKTRGQQVTLSCSPISGHRSVSWYQQTPGQGLQFLFEYFSETQRNKGNFPGRFSGRQFSNSRSEMNVSTLELGDSALYLCASSFLAVTGELFFGEGSRLTVL.

The chain combines TRBV9 with TRBJ1-2, with D possibly TRBD1 on 6 matching bases. The CDR3 is 15 amino acids. V gave up 0 bases and J gave up 6 bases, with 15 bases separating them. CDR1 SGDLS and CDR2 YYNGEE come from the germline V gene. The CDR3 region is CASSVVPMGGHGYTF. The CDR3 bases are TGTGCCAGCAGCGTAGTACCGATGGGGGGCCATGGCTACACCTTC.

The gene calls are TRBV12-3 or TRBV12-4 and TRBJ1-4, with D uncertain. The V end lost 1 base, the J end lost 14 bases, and 8 bases lay between the germline ends. The CDR3 consists of 11 residues. The CDR3 spells CASSLGLLLFF. In DNA form, the CDR3 reads TGTGCCAGCAGTTTAGGTTTGTTGCTGTTTTTT.